At least ten counts were recorded for the clone carrying this T cell receptor beta chain. Clinical Activity Scores of at least 3, NOSPECS grades of at least 4 and durations under 3 months characterized ophthalmopathy patients. Patients were excluded because of uncontrolled infection, other autoimmune disease, pregnancy or lactation. Fresh peripheral blood, roughly 10 ml, was the source of the PBMCs. This entry is derived from a study of T cells in Graves' hyperthyroidism and ophthalmopathy. As for the study in general: Upon initial diagnosis and before any treatment, peripheral blood was collected.

The CDR3 runs 14 residues. The germline gives CDR1 SGHTA, CDR2 FQGNSA. V lost 2 bases and J lost 7, with 9 bases in between. Amplification yielded TCR beta CDR3 regions, with RNA transcripts as the source. Primed by the HTBI set, a first-round RT-PCR was run on the TCR CDR3. In TCRdb, the multiplex PCR reads were re-called with MiXCR into one record per CDR3 protein. This table holds hundreds of thousands of distinct CDR3 sequences, more than 12% found once. This sequence joins TRBV7-2 and TRBJ1-6; no firm D call. This clonotype originated in a woman in her 50s with Graves' ophthalmopathy. The sequenced material came from blood. CDR3 region: CASSLSPGNSPLHF. The CDR3 bases are TGTGCCAGCAGCTTATCCCCTGGGAATTCACCCCTCCACTTT.